These 15 T cell receptor beta chains were all obtained from the same sample, sequenced in a study of T-cell reconstitution after alpha-beta-depleted transplantation in children listed by TCRdb under 2016. Study-wide conclusions, independent of this receptor: Over the following months the frequencies of hyperexpanded clones went down, and after one year T-cell counts and TCRbeta diversity were mostly credited to newly produced T cells.

No antigen has been identified for these receptors. Receptors were amplified or captured by PCR. Sequencing took place on an Illumina HiSeq 2500. Molecular barcoding was employed in the preparation of TCR libraries, with unique molecular identifiers being used to normalize TCRbeta repertoire quantification. The public reads were quality trimmed at Q25 with fastp and then assembled into clones with MiXCR by TCRdb, keeping productive beta chains. Every CDR3 protein is listed once, alongside the most common genes and DNA of its rows. The table for this sample lists about 290,000 distinct CDR3 sequences; just over 7.5% of them were counted only once. The ten largest clones capture 9.1% of the sample. The treatment or condition label of this sample denotes: allogeneic hematopoietic cell transplantation with graft depleted of TCRalphabeta T cells and CD19 B cells. The sequences come from peripheral blood, collected 360 days after TCRalphabeta/CD19-depleted stem cell transplant. These TCRs come from a female patient aged 2 to 10 who had a stem cell transplant for Fanconi anemia, so the T cells may come from the graft donor.

This clonotype occurred many times. The rearrangement uses TRBV6-1 and TRBJ2-5; a weak D match, TRBD1 (5 bases). Germline V gives CDR1 MNHNS, CDR2 SASEGT. The V end was cut by 6 bases, the J end by 10 bases, with 12 bases between. The CDR3 covers 11 residues. Here the CDR3 reads CASSVGAGQYF. The CDR3, as DNA: TGTGCCAGCAGCGTAGGGGCTGGCCAGTACTTC.

This clonotype occurred many times. V is TRBV3-1 and J is TRBJ2-1; D is unclear. V dropped 0 bases and J dropped 5 bases, with 11 bases sitting between them. CDR3 length equals 15 residues. Germline V lookup: CDR1 LGHDT, CDR2 YNNKEL (reference sequence). The CDR3 DNA is TGTGCCAGCAGCCAAGACCCAGTAGAAGACAATGAGCAGTTCTTC. Its translation is CASSQDPVEDNEQFF.

This clonotype was seen repeatedly, ten times or more. The rearrangement joins TRBV18 to TRBJ1-2, with D possibly being TRBD1 (6 bases). CDR1 is KGHSH, CDR2 LQKENI, per germline. This CDR3 spans 18 amino acids. V was trimmed by 0 bases and J by 5 bases, leaving 22 bases between them. CDR3: CASSPPFPRGRNEYGYTF. CDR3 bases: TGTGCCAGCTCACCACCGTTCCCCAGGGGTCGGAATGAGTATGGCTACACCTTC.

The sample holds a few counts of this clonotype. The CDR3 sequence: CASSSGQTRSTDTQYF. CDR3 nucleotides: TGCGCCAGCAGCTCAGGACAAACGAGGAGCACAGATACGCAGTATTTT. The chain is built from TRBV5-1 and TRBJ2-3; a possible D gene is TRBD1 (5 bases). This CDR3 has 16 residues. From germline, CDR1 is SGHRS and CDR2 YFSETQ. Trimming removed 3 bases at V and 0 bases at J, with 14 bases between.

There are many counts of this clonotype. The CDR3 protein is CSASVVVAGYEQYF. The CDR3 nucleotides read TGCAGTGCTAGTGTCGTCGTCGCTGGGTACGAGCAGTACTTC. This chain connects TRBV20-1 to TRBJ2-7; D call uncertain. V lost 3 bases and J lost 4, with 16 bases in between. CDR3 length equals 14 residues. Germline V CDR1 and CDR2: DFQATT, SNEGSKA (reference sequence).

This clonotype came up a few times. The chain combines TRBV10-3 with TRBJ1-5; TRBD1 is a possible D gene (5 bases). CDR3 length: 13 amino acids. Trimming took off 6 bases at V and 3 bases at J, with 9 bases between the two ends. The V gene's germline CDR1 is ENHRY and CDR2 SYGVKD. The CDR3 loop is CAIRGAVNQPQHF. CDR3 bases: TGTGCCATCAGAGGGGCAGTCAATCAGCCCCAGCATTTT.

Remarks on this clonotype: A much larger clone differs from this one at a single base, so this may be a read error. The gene calls are TRBV28 and TRBJ2-3; D remains ambiguous. Trimming left V 3 bases short and J 5 bases short, with 12 bases between. Per germline, CDR1 MDHEN and CDR2 SYDVKM. CDR3 length: 14 amino acids. CDR3 amino acids: CASSFQAGEDTQYF. The CDR3 DNA is TGTGCCAGCAGTTTCCAAGCTGGAGAAGATACGCAGTATTTT.

V and J are TRBV15 and TRBJ2-2; the match to TRBD2 covers 13 bases. With V trimmed by 8 bases and J by 1 base, 4 bases remained unmatched. CDR3 length: 16 amino acids. Germline CDR1 is LNHNV and CDR2 is YYDKDF (reference sequence). The CDR3 region is CATYGTSGVNTGELFF. The DNA of the CDR3 is TGTGCCACCTACGGGACTAGCGGGGTGAACACCGGGGAGCTGTTTTTT. The whole variable domain, filled in from reference TRBV15 and TRBJ2-2, reads DAMVIQNPRYQVTQFGKPVTLSCSQTLNHNVMYWYQQKSSQAPKLLFHYYDKDFNNEADTPDNFQSRRPNTSFCFLDIRSPGLGDTAMYLCATYGTSGVNTGELFFGEGSRLTVL.

This clonotype was counted ten times or more. The chain has TRBV12-3 or TRBV12-4 and TRBJ2-1; TRBD2 matches 14 bases. Trimming at V came to 6 bases and at J to 5 bases, leaving 9 bases not matched to a gene. CDR3 length: 17 residues. The DNA of the CDR3 is TGTGCCAGCAGGGCCGGGACTAGCGGGGGAACCCACAATGAGCAGTTCTTC. It is translated as CASRAGTSGGTHNEQFF.

There are a few counts of this clonotype. The rearrangement uses TRBV4-2 and TRBJ2-1, with D tentatively TRBD2 (7 bases). This CDR3 is built from 18 residues. CDR1 is LGHNA and CDR2 is YNFKEQ in the germline V gene. V was shortened by 0 bases and J by 5 bases, with 20 bases between the two germline ends. CDR3 nucleotides: TGTGCCAGCAGCCAAGAACCCACGGGGGGCGGGTCACACAATGAGCAGTTCTTC. Translating gives CASSQEPTGGGSHNEQFF.

The chain employs TRBV10-3 and TRBJ1-2, with D possibly TRBD1 on 5 matching bases. V lost 5 bases, J lost 5 bases, and 12 bases lay in between. There are 13 residues in the CDR3. CDR1 is ENHRY and CDR2 is SYGVKD in the germline V gene. CDR3 loop: CAISSGGLYGYTF. CDR3 sequence (DNA): TGTGCCATCAGTTCCGGGGGACTATATGGCTACACCTTC.

This clonotype was counted at least ten times. V gene TRBV7-2 combines with J gene TRBJ1-2, with D unclear. V dropped 5 bases and J dropped 0 bases, with 7 bases sitting between them. This CDR3 contains 13 residues. The V gene's germline CDR1 is SGHTA and CDR2 FQGNSA. The CDR3: CASSGRTNYGYTF. CDR3 DNA sequence: TGTGCCAGCAGCGGGAGGACTAACTATGGCTACACCTTC. The full variable domain, rest sourced from reference TRBV7-2 and TRBJ1-2, is GAGVSQSPSNKVTEKGKDVELRCDPISGHTALYWYRQSLGQGLEFLIYFQGNSAPDKSGLPSDRFSAERTGGSVSTLTIQRTQQEDSAVYLCASSGRTNYGYTFGSGTRLTVV.

This clonotype has ten or more counts. The chain couples TRBV7-9 to TRBJ2-7; perhaps D is TRBD1 or TRBD2 (5 bases each). Per the germline V gene, CDR1 is SEHNR and CDR2 is FQNEAQ (reference sequence). The CDR3 contains 13 residues. V lost 8 bases, J lost 7 bases, and 18 bases lay in between. CDR3 residues: CASARTTSYEQYF. As DNA, the CDR3 is TGTGCCAGCGCGCGGACAACTAGTTATGAGCAGTACTTC. Filled out from reference TRBV7-9 and TRBJ2-7, the complete variable domain reads DTGVSQNPRHKITKRGQNVTFRCDPISEHNRLYWYRQTLGQGPEFLTYFQNEAQLEKSRLLSDRFSAERPKGSFSTLEIQRTEQGDSAMYLCASARTTSYEQYFGPGTRLTVT.

The chain couples TRBV29-1 to TRBJ1-2, with 7 bases aligning to TRBD1. Looked up from germline, CDR1 is SQVTM and CDR2 is ANQGSEA. Trimming removed 8 bases from V and 6 bases from J; junction bases left unmatched: 12. This CDR3 spans 13 amino acids. This chain's CDR3 is CSTDRAMKDGYTF. The CDR3 region has the DNA TGCAGCACTGACAGGGCCATGAAGGATGGCTACACCTTC. The variable domain in full, with the rest retrieved from reference TRBV29-1 and TRBJ1-2, is SAVISQKPSRDICQRGTSLTIQCQVDSQVTMMFWYRQQPGQSLTLIATANQGSEATYESGFVIDKFPISRPNLTFSTLTVSNMSPEDSSIYLCSTDRAMKDGYTFGSGTRLTVV.

V usage is TRBV4-1 and J usage is TRBJ1-5, with a weak D call TRBD1 (5 bases). The V end lost 0 bases, the J end lost 11 bases, and 26 bases lay between the germline ends. Germline assignment: CDR1 MGHRA and CDR2 YSYEKL. The CDR3 loop spans 18 amino acids. CDR3: CASSQEQVADQPLVAQHF. DNA for the CDR3: TGCGCCAGCAGCCAAGAACAGGTAGCGGATCAGCCCCTCGTAGCCCAGCATTTT.